The 32 T cell receptor beta chains reported below all come from one sample, sequenced in a study of OX40 agonist ivuxolimab in advanced cancers. The method was immunoSEQ multiplex PCR; TCRdb's version includes in-frame clones alone and lacks a portion of them. Among 57,000 or so clones, roughly 93% were seen once, and the ten largest hold 15% to 20%. Sequences were derived from CD4+ or CD8+ T cells sorted from blood, sampled in a trial of the OX40 agonist ivuxolimab. Receptors originate from an adult with an advanced solid tumor such as melanoma, head and neck, liver or kidney cancer.

The chain links TRBV5-4 to TRBJ2-1; tentatively, D is TRBD1 or TRBD2 (5 bases each). This CDR3 comprises 15 residues. The germline CDR1 and CDR2 sequences are SGHNT and YYREEE (reference sequence). Trimming stripped 5 bases from V and 1 base from J, with 13 bases between. The CDR3 DNA reads as TGTGCCAGCAGACCCTTCGGGGCATCCTACAATGAGCAGTTCTTC. This translates into CASRPFGASYNEQFF.

The chain carries TRBV4-3 and TRBJ2-1; maybe TRBD2 (6 bases). V was trimmed by 4 bases and J by 5 bases, leaving 15 bases between them. Germline CDR1 LGHNA, CDR2 YSLEER. This CDR3 has 15 residues. CDR3 loop: CASSRLEGVDNEQFF. The CDR3 nucleotides read TGCGCCAGCAGCCGACTAGAGGGAGTTGACAATGAGCAGTTCTTC.

The chain uses TRBV6-5 and TRBJ1-4, with a tentative D call TRBD1 (6 bases). With 1 base removed from V and 2 bases from J, the gap between germline ends came to 8 bases. This CDR3 contains 15 residues. Germline CDR1 MNHEY, CDR2 SVGAGI. This CDR3 is CASSYLTGTNEKLFF. The CDR3 coding sequence is TGTGCCAGCAGTTACTTAACAGGGACTAATGAAAAACTGTTTTTT.

This clone has only one observation. The rearrangement links TRBV5-6 to TRBJ2-7, with 7 bases aligning to TRBD2. V gave up 2 bases and J gave up 0 bases; unmatched junction bases: 5. CDR3 length equals 15 residues. The V gene's germline CDR1 is SGHDT and CDR2 YYEEEE. CDR3 in amino acids: CASSLWGGSSYEQYF. In nucleotides, the CDR3 is TGTGCCAGCAGCTTATGGGGGGGAAGCTCCTACGAGCAGTACTTC.

J is TRBJ2-1 and V is TRBV19; D not certain. The CDR3 loop spans 16 amino acids. CDR1 is LNHDA, CDR2 SQIVND, per germline (reference sequence). V lost 5 bases, J lost 3 bases, and 17 bases lay in between. This chain's CDR3 is CASSLRGLSFYNEQFF. CDR3 in DNA: TGTGCCAGTAGTCTAAGAGGCCTCTCCTTCTACAATGAGCAGTTCTTC.

The J gene is TRBJ2-2, the V gene TRBV9; D not certain. The CDR3 is made up of 15 amino acids. Germline V gene lookup returns CDR1 SGDLS and CDR2 YYNGEE. V was shortened by 0 bases and J by 6 bases, with 12 bases between the two germline ends. The DNA of the CDR3 is TGTGCCAGCAGCGTAGATTCCCAGGCCCCCGGGGAGCTGTTTTTT. It codes for CASSVDSQAPGELFF.

The chain links TRBV13 to TRBJ1-1, with D unresolved. In germline, CDR1 is PRHDT, CDR2 FYEKMQ (reference sequence). Trimming left V 5 bases short and J 8 bases short, with 12 bases between. The CDR3 consists of 12 residues. The CDR3 spells CASSASRVEAFF. DNA for the CDR3: TGTGCCAGCAGCGCCTCCCGGGTCGAAGCTTTCTTT.

The J gene is TRBJ1-5, the V gene TRBV19, with 8 bases identical to TRBD1. Germline V gives CDR1 LNHDA, CDR2 SQIVND (reference sequence). The CDR3 has 16 amino acids. J was trimmed by 3 bases and V by 2 bases; bases with no gene match: 6. The DNA for the CDR3 is TGTGCCAGTAGTATAAACACAGGGGGGGCCAATCAGCCCCAGCATTTT. Translation: CASSINTGGANQPQHF.

This chain connects TRBV10-2 to TRBJ2-7; 9 bases match TRBD1. In germline, CDR1 is WSHSY, CDR2 SAAADI. J lost 5 bases, V lost 8 bases, and 4 bases had no gene match. This CDR3 region has 12 residues. As DNA, the CDR3 is TGCGCCAGCGGGACAGGGCGCCACGAGCAGTACTTC. This gives the protein CASGTGRHEQYF.

The CDR3 sequence is CASTYGPGTEAFF. The CDR3 DNA sequence: TGTGCCAGCACGTATGGACCTGGGACTGAAGCTTTCTTT. This chain connects TRBV7-6 to TRBJ1-1; D ambiguous. The germline gives CDR1 SGHVS, CDR2 FNYEAQ. Trimming removed 7 bases at V and 5 bases at J, with 14 bases between. The CDR3 sequence is 13 residues long.

The chain is built from TRBV19 and TRBJ2-1, with D possibly TRBD2 on 6 matching bases. This CDR3 is 11 amino acids long. CDR1 and CDR2 from the germline V gene are LNHDA and SQIVND (reference sequence). In DNA, the CDR3 is TGTGGGAGTAGCGGTTACAATGAGCAGTTCTTC. Its protein product is CGSSGYNEQFF. The full variable domain, its missing parts supplied by reference TRBV19 and TRBJ2-1, is DGGITQSPKYLFRKEGQNVTLSCEQNLNHDAMYWYRQDPGQGLRLIYYSQIVNDFQKGDIAEGYSVSREKKESFPLTVTSAQKNPTAFYLCGSSGYNEQFFGPGTRLTVL.

This chain connects TRBV9 to TRBJ2-7; 9 nucleotides match TRBD1. The CDR3 loop spans 14 amino acids. Germline CDR1 reads SGDLS; CDR2 reads YYNGEE. With V trimmed by 1 base and J by 5 bases, 4 bases remained unmatched. CDR3 in amino acids: CASSVTGGADEQYF. For the CDR3, the DNA is TGTGCCAGCAGCGTAACAGGGGGCGCGGACGAGCAGTACTTC.

This clone was seen more than once but under ten times. The chain has TRBV28 and TRBJ1-1; D is undetermined. Trimming removed 3 bases at V and 11 bases at J, with 10 bases between. This CDR3 has 11 residues. The germline V gene has CDR1 MDHEN and CDR2 SYDVKM. This CDR3 is CASSFGWVAFF. CDR3 DNA: TGTGCCAGCAGTTTTGGTTGGGTGGCTTTCTTT. The full variable domain, in which reference TRBV28 and TRBJ1-1 provide the parts outside the CDR3, is DVKVTQSSRYLVKRTGEKVFLECVQDMDHENMFWYRQDPGLGLRLIYFSYDVKMKEKGDIPEGYSVSREKKERFSLILESASTNQTSMYLCASSFGWVAFFGQGTRLTVV.

As DNA, the CDR3 is TGTGCCAGCAGTTACGATAGCGGGATGAGGTCCTACGAGCAGTACTTC. This sequence encodes CASSYDSGMRSYEQYF. The chain is built from TRBV6-5 and TRBJ2-7; TRBD2 matches 8 bases. The V segment lost 2 bases and the J segment 1 base; nucleotides outside the gene matches: 7. The CDR3 runs to 16 residues. Germline values: CDR1 MNHEY, CDR2 SVGAGI.

The chain employs TRBV28 and TRBJ2-3; maybe TRBD1 (6 bases). Germline V gene lookup returns CDR1 MDHEN and CDR2 SYDVKM. The CDR3 runs 16 residues. CDR3 protein: CASCPRGSGSTDTQYF. The CDR3 DNA reads TGTGCAAGCTGCCCGAGGGGGTCGGGAAGCACAGATACGCAGTATTTT.

This clone has only one observation. The chain is built from TRBV9 and TRBJ2-5, with D possibly matching TRBD1 (5 bases). CDR1 and CDR2 from the germline V gene are SGDLS and YYNGEE. The CDR3 is 16 amino acids. Between the trimmed V and J ends, which lost 3 bases and 5 bases, there was a span of 20 bases. The CDR3 sequence: CASSDHPNEQEETQYF. CDR3 coding DNA: TGTGCCAGCAGCGACCATCCGAACGAACAGGAGGAGACCCAGTACTTC.

This clone appeared a single time. The chain combines TRBV5-6 with TRBJ2-7; maybe TRBD1 (6 bases). The CDR3 loop spans 14 amino acids. With 0 bases removed from V and 4 bases from J, the gap between germline ends came to 11 bases. Germline loops: CDR1 SGHDT, CDR2 YYEEEE. The CDR3 coding sequence is TGTGCCAGCAGCTTGGGAGGACAGACTTACGAGCAGTACTTC. It encodes CASSLGGQTYEQYF.

This clone was seen a single time. J is TRBJ2-5 and V is TRBV28; D not certain. Trimming shortened V by 5 bases and J by 0 bases, and 13 bases separated the two germline ends. The CDR3 contains 15 residues. CDR1 and CDR2 from the germline V gene are MDHEN and SYDVKM. CDR3 nucleotides: TGTGCCAGCAGTCCCTCGGACGGATACCAAGAGACCCAGTACTTC. It specifies CASSPSDGYQETQYF.

V is TRBV5-6 and J is TRBJ2-5, with TRBD2 matching over 7 bases. Germline V gives CDR1 SGHDT, CDR2 YYEEEE. The junction had 5 bases not matched to a gene; V was cut back by 5 bases and J by 1 base. The CDR3 loop spans 14 amino acids. The chain's CDR3 is CASSLADGQETQYF. The CDR3 DNA sequence: TGTGCCAGCAGTCTAGCGGATGGCCAAGAGACCCAGTACTTC.

The gene calls are TRBV4-1 and TRBJ1-4, with no clear D. V was pared by 4 bases and J by 1 base, with 13 bases between. This CDR3 has 16 amino acids. From germline, CDR1 is MGHRA and CDR2 YSYEKL. DNA for the CDR3: TGCGCCAGCAGCCCCCGTGGGCCAGAAACTAATGAAAAACTGTTTTTT. Translating gives CASSPRGPETNEKLFF.

The rearrangement joins TRBV4-1 to TRBJ2-1; no clear D gene. Germline V gene data show CDR1 as MGHRA and CDR2 as YSYEKL. V was cut by 2 bases and J by 2 bases, with 7 bases left in between. This CDR3 contains 14 residues. DNA for the CDR3: TGCGCCAGCAGCCAAAGGGTCACCTACAATGAGCAGTTCTTC. Amino acids: CASSQRVTYNEQFF.

The gene calls are TRBV29-1 and TRBJ2-4; 7 bases fit TRBD1. Trimming cost V 8 bases and J 3 bases; bases outside gene matches: 7. The germline V gene has CDR1 SQVTM and CDR2 ANQGSEA. The CDR3 contains 13 residues. The CDR3 loop reads CSQTTGDKNIQYF. The CDR3 DNA reads as TGCAGCCAAACTACAGGGGACAAAAACATTCAGTACTTC.

V and J are TRBV28 and TRBJ1-2; perhaps TRBD1 as D (6 bases). The V end lost 5 bases, the J end lost 4 bases, and 11 bases lay between the germline ends. The CDR3 has 13 amino acids. In germline, CDR1 is MDHEN, CDR2 SYDVKM. The CDR3 bases are TGTGCCAGCAGTCACGGACAGTCCTATGGCTACACCTTC. Translating it yields CASSHGQSYGYTF.

The J gene is TRBJ2-1, the V gene TRBV7-9; D remains ambiguous. Germline CDR1 is SEHNR and CDR2 is FQNEAQ (reference sequence). This CDR3 region has 14 residues. Trimming stripped 5 bases from V and 3 bases from J, with 11 bases between. This chain's CDR3 is CASSPSGVYNEQFF. The CDR3 DNA follows: TGTGCCAGCAGCCCCTCAGGAGTCTACAATGAGCAGTTCTTC.

The chain combines TRBV6-5 with TRBJ2-5; 7 nucleotides align to TRBD2. The germline CDR1 and CDR2 sequences are MNHEY and SVGAGI. The CDR3 is 16 amino acids. The V gene end was trimmed by 2 bases and the J gene end by 4 bases; junction bases not matched to a gene: 10. The CDR3 region is CASSYNYRLAGETQYF. DNA for the CDR3: TGTGCCAGCAGTTACAATTATCGACTAGCTGGAGAGACCCAGTACTTC.

CDR3: CASSLGTDGHTEAFF. In DNA form, the CDR3 reads TGTGCCAGCAGTTTGGGAACCGACGGTCACACTGAAGCTTTCTTT. This rearrangement joins TRBV27 to TRBJ1-1; no clear D. V was shortened by 3 bases and J by 3 bases, with 14 bases between the two germline ends. The CDR3 sequence is 15 residues long. Germline loops: CDR1 MNHEY, CDR2 SMNVEV (reference sequence).

This chain uses TRBV7-9 with TRBJ2-1; D is unclear. The V end was cut by 6 bases, the J end by 4 bases, with 7 bases between. In germline, CDR1 is SEHNR, CDR2 FQNEAQ (reference sequence). The CDR3 has 12 amino acids. The CDR3 DNA sequence: TGTGCCAGCAGGTCCCCTTACAATGAGCAGTTCTTC. Its protein product is CASRSPYNEQFF.

This clone has just one count. The chain uses TRBV4-1 and TRBJ2-7; tentatively, D is TRBD1 or TRBD2 (5 bases each). Trimming left V 2 bases short and J 7 bases short, with 18 bases between. The CDR3 is 15 amino acids. CDR1 MGHRA and CDR2 YSYEKL come from the germline V gene. CDR3: CASSQSAGDRREQYF. CDR3 in DNA: TGCGCCAGCAGCCAATCCGCCGGGGACCGTCGGGAGCAGTACTTC.

The chain is built from TRBV9 and TRBJ2-1; possibly TRBD1 or TRBD2 for D (5 bases each). Trimming removed 0 bases at V and 4 bases at J, with 11 bases between. The CDR3 sequence is 15 residues long. CDR1 and CDR2 (germline): SGDLS, YYNGEE. CDR3 DNA: TGTGCCAGCAGCGTAGGAGGGGCGAGGTACAATGAGCAGTTCTTC. Encoded protein: CASSVGGARYNEQFF.

This CDR3 reads CASSQSRGSFYEQYF. CDR3 DNA sequence: TGCGCCAGCAGCCAATCTAGAGGGTCCTTCTACGAGCAGTACTTC. J is TRBJ2-7 and V is TRBV4-3; a possible D gene is TRBD2 (5 bases). This CDR3 contains 15 residues. CDR1 and CDR2 (germline): LGHNA, YSLEER. Trimming took 2 bases from V and 3 from J, leaving 14 bases between them.

To note about this clone: Mismatch with germline at one junction end may stem from a read error. The genes are TRBV28 and TRBJ2-1, with 7 bases aligning to TRBD1. The germline V gene has CDR1 MDHEN and CDR2 SYDVKM. The CDR3 is 14 residues long. This CDR3 is CASSIRQGVSEPFF. DNA for the CDR3: TGTGCCAGCAGTATCCGACAGGGTGTCTCCGAGCCGTTCTTC.

V gene TRBV28 combines with J gene TRBJ1-5; the D is unclear. The CDR3 is 11 residues long. The germline V and J ends were trimmed by 7 bases and 2 bases, with 3 bases remaining between them. CDR1 and CDR2 (germline): MDHEN, SYDVKM. The CDR3 DNA reads TGTGCCAGCATGCGCAATCAGCCCCAGCATTTT. This encodes CASMRNQPQHF.